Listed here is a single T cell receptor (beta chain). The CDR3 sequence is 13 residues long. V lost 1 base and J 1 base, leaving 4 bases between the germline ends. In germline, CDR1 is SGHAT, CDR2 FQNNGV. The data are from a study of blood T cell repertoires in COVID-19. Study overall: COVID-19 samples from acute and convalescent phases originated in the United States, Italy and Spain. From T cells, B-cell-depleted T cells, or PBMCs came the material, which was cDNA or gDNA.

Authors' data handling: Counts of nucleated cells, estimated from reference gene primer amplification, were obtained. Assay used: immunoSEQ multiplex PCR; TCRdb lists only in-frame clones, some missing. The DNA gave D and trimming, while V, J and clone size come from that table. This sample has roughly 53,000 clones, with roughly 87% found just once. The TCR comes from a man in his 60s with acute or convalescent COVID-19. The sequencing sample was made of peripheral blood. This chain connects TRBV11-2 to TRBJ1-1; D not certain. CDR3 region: CASSLGPNTEAFF. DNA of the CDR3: TGTGCCAGCAGCTTAGGGCCGAACACTGAAGCTTTCTTT. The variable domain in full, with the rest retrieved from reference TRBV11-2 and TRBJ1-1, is EAGVAQSPRYKIIEKRQSVAFWCNPISGHATLYWYQQILGQGPKLLIQFQNNGVVDDSQLPKDRFSAERLKGVDSTLKIQPAKLEDSAVYLCASSLGPNTEAFFGQGTRLTVV.